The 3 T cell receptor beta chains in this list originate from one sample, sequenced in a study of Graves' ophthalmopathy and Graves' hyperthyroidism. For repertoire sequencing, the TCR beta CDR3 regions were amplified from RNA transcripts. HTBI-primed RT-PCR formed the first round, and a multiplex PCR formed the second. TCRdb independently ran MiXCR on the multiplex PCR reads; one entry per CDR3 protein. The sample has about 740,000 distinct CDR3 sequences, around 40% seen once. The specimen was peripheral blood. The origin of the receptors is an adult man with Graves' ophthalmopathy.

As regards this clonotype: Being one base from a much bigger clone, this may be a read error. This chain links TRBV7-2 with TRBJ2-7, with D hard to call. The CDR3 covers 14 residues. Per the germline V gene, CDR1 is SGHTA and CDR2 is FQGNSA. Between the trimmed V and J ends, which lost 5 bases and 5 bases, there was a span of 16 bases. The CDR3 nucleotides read TGTGCCAGCAGCCTCGGACCAGCTTCCAACGAGCAGTACTTC. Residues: CASSLGPASNEQYF.

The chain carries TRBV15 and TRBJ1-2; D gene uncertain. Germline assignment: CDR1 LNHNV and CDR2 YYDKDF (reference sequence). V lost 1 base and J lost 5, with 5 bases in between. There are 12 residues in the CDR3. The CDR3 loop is CATSRGRYGYTF. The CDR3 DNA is TGTGCCACCAGCAGAGGGAGGTATGGCTACACCTTC.

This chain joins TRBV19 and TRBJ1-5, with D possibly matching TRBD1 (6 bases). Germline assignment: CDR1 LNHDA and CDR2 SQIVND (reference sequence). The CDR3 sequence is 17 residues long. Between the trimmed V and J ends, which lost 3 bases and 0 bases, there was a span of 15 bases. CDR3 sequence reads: CASSISRGGGSNQPQHF. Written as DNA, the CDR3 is TGTGCCAGTAGTATCAGCAGGGGAGGTGGTAGCAATCAGCCCCAGCATTTT.